The text below deals with one T cell receptor beta chain. Its target is unknown. This CDR3 spans 15 amino acids. The germline V gene has CDR1 KGHSY and CDR2 FQNENV. Trimming shortened V by 0 bases and J by 5 bases, and 13 bases separated the two germline ends. Recipients boosted at about 4 weeks or about 12 weeks are pooled. Profiling relied on immunoSEQ multiplex PCR, and the TCRdb table lists in-frame clones only, not all of them. Seen here are approximately 130,000 clones, approximately 91% observed once, and the top ten hold 5% to 7%. The source of the sample is a study of T cell responses to AZD1222 COVID-19 vaccine. Study-wide results and limits: Repertoires in all cases were sampled only once the peak T cell response had passed. Breadth and depth of Spike-specific TCRs rose after two AZD1222 doses. Regions left unmutated in variants are reportedly the target of nearly half of spike-specific TCRs.

The sequences come from peripheral blood, collected 28 days after the second AZD1222 dose. The source is an adult who received the AZD1222 COVID-19 vaccine. The chain is built from TRBV16 and TRBJ1-2; D remains ambiguous. This chain's CDR3 is CASSQSRLFDYGYTF. The CDR3 bases are TGTGCCAGCAGCCAATCGAGGCTTTTTGATTATGGCTACACCTTC.